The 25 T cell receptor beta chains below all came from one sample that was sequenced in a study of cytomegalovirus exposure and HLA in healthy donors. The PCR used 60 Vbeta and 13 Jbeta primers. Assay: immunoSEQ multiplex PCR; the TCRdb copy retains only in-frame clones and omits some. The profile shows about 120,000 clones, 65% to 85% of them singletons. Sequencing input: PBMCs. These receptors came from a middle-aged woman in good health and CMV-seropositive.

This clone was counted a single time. The CDR3 DNA reads as TGTGCCAGCAGCTCGGGACAGGGGCTTAACACCATATATTTT. Protein product: CASSSGQGLNTIYF. This chain joins TRBV11-2 and TRBJ1-3; 10 nucleotides align to TRBD1. The CDR3 length is 14 residues. Losses at the gene ends were 4 bases for V and 7 bases for J; bases not matched to a gene: 4. The germline V gene has CDR1 SGHAT and CDR2 FQNNGV.

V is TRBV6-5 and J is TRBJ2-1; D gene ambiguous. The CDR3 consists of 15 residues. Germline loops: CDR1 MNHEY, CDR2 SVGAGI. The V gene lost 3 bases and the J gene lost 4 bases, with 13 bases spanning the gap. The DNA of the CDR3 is TGTGCCAGCAGTTATTCCCCTAGGTCTTACAATGAGCAGTTCTTC. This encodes CASSYSPRSYNEQFF.

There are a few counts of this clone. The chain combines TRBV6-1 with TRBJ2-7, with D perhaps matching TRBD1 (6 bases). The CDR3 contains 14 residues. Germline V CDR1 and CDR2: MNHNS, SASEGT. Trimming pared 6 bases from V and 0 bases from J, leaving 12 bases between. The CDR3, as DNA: TGTGCCAGCAGCCGGGACACCAGCTCCTACGAGCAGTACTTC. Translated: CASSRDTSSYEQYF.

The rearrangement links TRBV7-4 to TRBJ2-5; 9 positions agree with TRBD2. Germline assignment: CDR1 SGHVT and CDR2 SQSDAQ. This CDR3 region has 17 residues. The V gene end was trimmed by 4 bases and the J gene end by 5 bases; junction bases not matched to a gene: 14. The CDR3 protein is CASSSLCRREGRETQYF. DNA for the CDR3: TGTGCCAGCAGCTCACTCTGTAGGCGGGAGGGCCGGGAGACCCAGTACTTC.

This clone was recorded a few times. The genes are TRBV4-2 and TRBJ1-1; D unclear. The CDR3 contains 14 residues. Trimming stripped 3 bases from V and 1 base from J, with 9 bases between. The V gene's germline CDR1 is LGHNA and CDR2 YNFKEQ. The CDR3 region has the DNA TGTGCCAGCAGCCACGGGTTCTCGAACACTGAAGCTTTCTTT. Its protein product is CASSHGFSNTEAFF.

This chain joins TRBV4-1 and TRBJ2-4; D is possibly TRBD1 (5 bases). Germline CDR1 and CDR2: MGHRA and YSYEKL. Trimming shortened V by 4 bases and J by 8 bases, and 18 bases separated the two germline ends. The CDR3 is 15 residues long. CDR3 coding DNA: TGCGCCAGCAGCCCGAGCAGGGCCGCTTTGGACATTCAGTACTTC. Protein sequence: CASSPSRAALDIQYF.

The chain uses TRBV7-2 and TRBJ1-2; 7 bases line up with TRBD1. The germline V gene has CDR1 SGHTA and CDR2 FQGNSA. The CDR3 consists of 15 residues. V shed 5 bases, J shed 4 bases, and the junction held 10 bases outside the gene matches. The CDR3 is CASSPKQGIGYGYTF. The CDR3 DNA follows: TGTGCCAGCAGCCCTAAACAGGGGATCGGCTATGGCTACACCTTC.

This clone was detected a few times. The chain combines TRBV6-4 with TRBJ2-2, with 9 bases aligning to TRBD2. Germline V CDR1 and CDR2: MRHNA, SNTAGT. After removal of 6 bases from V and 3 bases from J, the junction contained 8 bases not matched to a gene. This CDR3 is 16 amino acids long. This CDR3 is CASSPRVAGDTGELFF. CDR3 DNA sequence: TGTGCCAGCAGCCCCAGAGTAGCGGGGGACACCGGGGAGCTGTTTTTT.

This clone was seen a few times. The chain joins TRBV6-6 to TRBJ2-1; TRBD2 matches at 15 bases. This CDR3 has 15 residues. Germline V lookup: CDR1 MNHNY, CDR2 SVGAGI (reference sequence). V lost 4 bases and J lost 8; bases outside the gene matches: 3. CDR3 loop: CASSFGLAGGYEQFF. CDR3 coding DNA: TGTGCCAGCAGTTTTGGACTAGCGGGAGGGTATGAGCAGTTCTTC.

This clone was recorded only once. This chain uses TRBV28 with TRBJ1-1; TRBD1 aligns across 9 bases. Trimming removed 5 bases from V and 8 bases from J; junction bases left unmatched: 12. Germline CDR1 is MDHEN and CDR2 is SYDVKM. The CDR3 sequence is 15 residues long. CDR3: CASSGYWDRELEAFF. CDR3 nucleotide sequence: TGTGCCAGCAGTGGCTATTGGGACAGGGAGTTGGAAGCTTTCTTT.

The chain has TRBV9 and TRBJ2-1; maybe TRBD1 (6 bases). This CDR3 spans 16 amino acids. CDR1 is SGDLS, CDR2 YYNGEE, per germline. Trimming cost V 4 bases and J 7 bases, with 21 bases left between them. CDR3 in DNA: TGTGCCAGCAGCTTTCACAGGGAGCTACCCCTGAATGAGCAGTTCTTC. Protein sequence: CASSFHRELPLNEQFF. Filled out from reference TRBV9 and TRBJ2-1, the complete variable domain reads DSGVTQTPKHLITATGQRVTLRCSPRSGDLSVYWYQQSLDQGLQFLIQYYNGEERAKGNILERFSAQQFPDLHSELNLSSLELGDSALYFCASSFHRELPLNEQFFGPGTRLTVL.

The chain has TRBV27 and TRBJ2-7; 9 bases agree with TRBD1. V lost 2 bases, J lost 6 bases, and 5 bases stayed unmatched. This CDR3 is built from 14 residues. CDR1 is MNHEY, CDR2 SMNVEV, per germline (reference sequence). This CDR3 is CASSLEGTGIEQYF. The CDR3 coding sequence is TGTGCCAGCAGTTTAGAAGGGACAGGGATCGAGCAGTACTTC.

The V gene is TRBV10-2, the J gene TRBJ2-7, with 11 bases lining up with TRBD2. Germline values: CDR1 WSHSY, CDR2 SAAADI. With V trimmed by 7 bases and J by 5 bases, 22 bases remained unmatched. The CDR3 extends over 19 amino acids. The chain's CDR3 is CASKGQGSFSGGAPHEQYF. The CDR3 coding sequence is TGCGCCAGCAAGGGGCAGGGAAGCTTTAGCGGGGGGGCCCCCCACGAGCAGTACTTC.

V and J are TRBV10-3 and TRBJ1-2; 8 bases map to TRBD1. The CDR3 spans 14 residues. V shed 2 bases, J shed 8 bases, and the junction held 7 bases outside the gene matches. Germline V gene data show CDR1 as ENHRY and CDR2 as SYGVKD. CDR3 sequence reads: CAISEGQGSLGYTF. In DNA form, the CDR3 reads TGTGCCATCAGTGAGGGACAGGGCTCATTGGGCTACACCTTC.

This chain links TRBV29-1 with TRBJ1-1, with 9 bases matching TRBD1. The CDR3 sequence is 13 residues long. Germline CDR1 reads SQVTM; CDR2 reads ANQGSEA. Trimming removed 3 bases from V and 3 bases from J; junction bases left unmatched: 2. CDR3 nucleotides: TGCAGCGTTGAGAGGACAGGGGACACTGAAGCTTTCTTT. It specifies CSVERTGDTEAFF.

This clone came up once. As DNA, the CDR3 is TGTGCCACCACAGGGGTCGGGGCCAACGTCCTGACTTTC. It translates to CATTGVGANVLTF. This rearrangement joins TRBV19 to TRBJ2-6; 7 bases line up with TRBD1. The CDR3 has 13 amino acids. CDR1 LNHDA and CDR2 SQIVND come from the germline V gene (reference sequence). V gave up 10 bases and J gave up 4 bases; unmatched junction bases: 4.

The chain's CDR3 is CASSLFKGLGTGELFF. CDR3 DNA: TGTGCCAGCAGCTTATTCAAGGGGCTTGGTACCGGGGAGCTGTTTTTT. The chain employs TRBV7-3 and TRBJ2-2; D is perhaps TRBD1 (5 bases). Germline V gene data show CDR1 as SGHTA and CDR2 as FQGTGA. V gave up 2 bases and J gave up 5 bases, with 15 bases separating them. The CDR3 spans 16 residues.

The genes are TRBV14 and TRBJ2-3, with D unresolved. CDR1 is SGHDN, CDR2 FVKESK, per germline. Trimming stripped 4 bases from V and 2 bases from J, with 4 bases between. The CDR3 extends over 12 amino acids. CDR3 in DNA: TGTGCCAGCAGCCCCTACACAGATACGCAGTATTTT. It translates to CASSPYTDTQYF.

In DNA, the CDR3 is TGTGCCTGGAGTAGGGGTTTAATGGAGACCCAGTACTTC. It yields the protein CAWSRGLMETQYF. The J gene is TRBJ2-5, the V gene TRBV30; D may be TRBD1 (5 bases). This CDR3 comprises 13 residues. Germline V gene data show CDR1 as GTSNPN and CDR2 as SVGIG (reference sequence). V lost 2 bases and J lost 5, with 12 bases in between.

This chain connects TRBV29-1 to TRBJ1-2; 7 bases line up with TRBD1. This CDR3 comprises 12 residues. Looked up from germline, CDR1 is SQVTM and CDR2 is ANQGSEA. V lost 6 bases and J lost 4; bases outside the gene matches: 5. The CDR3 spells CSVGGQTYGYTF. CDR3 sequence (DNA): TGCAGCGTGGGGGGACAGACCTATGGCTACACCTTC.

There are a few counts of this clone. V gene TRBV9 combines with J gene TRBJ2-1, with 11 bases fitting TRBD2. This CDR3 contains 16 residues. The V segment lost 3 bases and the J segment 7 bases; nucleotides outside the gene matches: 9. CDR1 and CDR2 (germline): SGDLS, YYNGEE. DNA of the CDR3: TGTGCCAGCAGCGGCAGACTAGCGGGGTCGACTAATGAGCAGTTCTTC. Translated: CASSGRLAGSTNEQFF.

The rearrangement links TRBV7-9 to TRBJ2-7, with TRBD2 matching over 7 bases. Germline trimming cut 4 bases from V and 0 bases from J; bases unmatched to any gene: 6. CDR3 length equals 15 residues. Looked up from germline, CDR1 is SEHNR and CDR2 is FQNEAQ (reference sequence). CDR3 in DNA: TGTGCCAGCAGCTCGCGAGGGGACTACTCCTACGAGCAGTACTTC. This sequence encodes CASSSRGDYSYEQYF. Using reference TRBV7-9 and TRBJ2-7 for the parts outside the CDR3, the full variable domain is DTGVSQNPRHKITKRGQNVTFRCDPISEHNRLYWYRQTLGQGPEFLTYFQNEAQLEKSRLLSDRFSAERPKGSFSTLEIQRTEQGDSAMYLCASSSRGDYSYEQYFGPGTRLTVT.

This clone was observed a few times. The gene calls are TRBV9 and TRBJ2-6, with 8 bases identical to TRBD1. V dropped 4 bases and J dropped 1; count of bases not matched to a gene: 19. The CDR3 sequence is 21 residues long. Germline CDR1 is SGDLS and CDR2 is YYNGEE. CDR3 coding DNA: TGTGCCAGCAGCCCGAGGGGGTTAACAGGGGGAATTAGGTCTGGGGCCAACGTCCTGACTTTC. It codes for CASSPRGLTGGIRSGANVLTF.

The CDR3 DNA reads as TGTGCCAGCAGTTTGACAGGGGGATGGGGCTACACCTTC. Translated, it gives CASSLTGGWGYTF. V usage is TRBV27 and J usage is TRBJ1-2; the match to TRBD1 covers 9 bases. The junction had 4 bases not matched to a gene; V was cut back by 3 bases and J by 8 bases. The CDR3 is 13 residues long. CDR1 is MNHEY, CDR2 SMNVEV, per germline (reference sequence).

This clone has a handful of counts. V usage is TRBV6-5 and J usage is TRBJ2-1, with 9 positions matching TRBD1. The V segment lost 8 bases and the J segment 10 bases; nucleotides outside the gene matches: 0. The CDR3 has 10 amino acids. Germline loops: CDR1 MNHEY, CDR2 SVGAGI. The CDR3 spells CASGTGEQFF. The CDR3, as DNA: TGTGCCAGCGGGACAGGGGAGCAGTTCTTC.